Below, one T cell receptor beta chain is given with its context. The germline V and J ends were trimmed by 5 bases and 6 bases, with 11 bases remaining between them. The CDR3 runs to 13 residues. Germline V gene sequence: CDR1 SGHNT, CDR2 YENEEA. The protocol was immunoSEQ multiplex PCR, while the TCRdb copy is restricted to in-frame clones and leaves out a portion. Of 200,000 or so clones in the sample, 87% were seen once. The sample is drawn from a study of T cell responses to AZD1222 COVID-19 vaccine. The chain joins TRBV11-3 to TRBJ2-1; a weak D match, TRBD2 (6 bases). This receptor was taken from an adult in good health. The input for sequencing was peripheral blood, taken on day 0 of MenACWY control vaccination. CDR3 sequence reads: CASSRRGVNEQFF. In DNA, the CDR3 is TGTGCCAGCAGCCGGAGGGGTGTCAATGAGCAGTTCTTC.